A selection of T cell receptor beta chains follows, all from one sample in a study of cytomegalovirus exposure and HLA in healthy donors. Assay used: immunoSEQ multiplex PCR; TCRdb lists only in-frame clones, some missing. Here the sample spans about 220,000 clones, about 81% being singletons. Sequencing input: PBMCs. The origin of the receptors is a woman between 35 and 50 years old in good health and CMV-seropositive. Both conserved end residues are trimmed from each CDR3.

v_call cdr3_aa
TRBV5-1 ASSSTGTIYNEQF
TRBV19 ASSIGAGGYGYT
TRBV25-1 ASSAGDISDTQY
TRBV12-5 ASGLGLDTDTQY
TRBV5-4 ASSLEAGGWDEQF
TRBV6-8 ASSFSRDRDSYEQY
TRBV7-2 ASSSGTSAPTDTQY
TRBV30 AWSGLAGGRTGELF
TRBV11-3 ASMSGGIGGTEAF
TRBV5-8 ASILSGTGNTIY
TRBV27 ASKVLAGGRGSDTQY